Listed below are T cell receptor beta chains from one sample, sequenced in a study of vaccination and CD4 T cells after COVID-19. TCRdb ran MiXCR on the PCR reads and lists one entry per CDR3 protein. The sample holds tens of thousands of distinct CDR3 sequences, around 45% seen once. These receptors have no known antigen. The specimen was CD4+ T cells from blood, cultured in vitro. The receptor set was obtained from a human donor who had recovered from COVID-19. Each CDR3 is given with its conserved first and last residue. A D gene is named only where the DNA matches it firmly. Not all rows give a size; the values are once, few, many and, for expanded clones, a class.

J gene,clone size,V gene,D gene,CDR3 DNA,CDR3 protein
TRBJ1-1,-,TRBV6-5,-,TGTGCCAGCAGTTACGTCGCGGCCAGATCCGCTGAAGCTTTCTTT,CASSYVAARSAEAFF
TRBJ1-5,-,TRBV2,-,TGTGCCGGCAGGGCGGGACTTAGCAATCAGCCCCAGCATTTT,CAGRAGLSNQPQHF
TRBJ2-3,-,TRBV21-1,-,TGTGCCAGCAGCAAGTGGGGGTGTGGGGGTGTGGGCACAGATACGCAGTATTTT,CASSKWGCGGVGTDTQYF
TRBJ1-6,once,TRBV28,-,TGTGCCAGCACCGTTGGGGCCTATTCACCCCTCCACTTT,CASTVGAYSPLHF
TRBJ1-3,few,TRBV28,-,TGTGCCAGCAGCTTGGGGGGCAGGGTAATTGGAAACACCATATATTTT,CASSLGGRVIGNTIYF
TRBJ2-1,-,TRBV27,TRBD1,TGTGCCAGCACAAAGTTGGGACAGGACAATGAGCAGTTCTTC,CASTKLGQDNEQFF
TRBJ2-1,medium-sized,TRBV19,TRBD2,TGTGCCAGTAGTCTTCTTCCCCCGGGACTAGCGGGTTCTAGCTCCTACAATGAGCAGTTCTTC,CASSLLPPGLAGSSSYNEQFF
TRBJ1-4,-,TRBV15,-,TGTGCCACCAGCAGAGGCGGGGGAAGCACTAATGAAAAACTGTTTTTT,CATSRGGGSTNEKLFF
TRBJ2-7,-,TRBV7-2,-,TGTGCCACCTCCCCTACCCCGAGCTCCTACGAGCAGTACTTC,CATSPTPSSYEQYF
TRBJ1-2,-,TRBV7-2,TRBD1,TGTGCCAGCAGCTTAGAGTTGGGACAGGGGGCCGGTTATGGCTACACCTTC,CASSLELGQGAGYGYTF
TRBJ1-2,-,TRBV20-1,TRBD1,TGCAGTGCCGTGAATCCAGGGACAGCCTATGGCTACACCTTC,CSAVNPGTAYGYTF
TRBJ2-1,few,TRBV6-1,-,TGTGCCAGCAGTGAATTGTGGGCGGGGTCCACGGATGAGCAGTTCTTC,CASSELWAGSTDEQFF
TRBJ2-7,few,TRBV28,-,TGTGCCAGCAGTCAACCTCCGAGCTCCTACGAGCAGTACTTC,CASSQPPSSYEQYF
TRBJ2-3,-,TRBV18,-,TGTGCCAGCTCACCGTGGGATACGCAGTATTTT,CASSPWDTQYF
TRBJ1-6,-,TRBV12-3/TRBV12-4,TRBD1,TGTGCCAGCAGTTTCCATGGACAGGGGGTTTCACCCCTCCACTTT,CASSFHGQGVSPLHF
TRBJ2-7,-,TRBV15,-,TGTACCACCAGCCGGACTGACTCCTACGAGCAGTACTTC,CTTSRTDSYEQYF
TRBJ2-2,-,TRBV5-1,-,TGCGCCAGCAGCTTAAGTCGAGACAGGCCTCTCTCCGCGAACACCGGGGAGCTGTTTTTT,CASSLSRDRPLSANTGELFF
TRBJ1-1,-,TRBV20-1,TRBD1,TGCAGTGCTAGAGATGGGGGGACAGGGCGCACTGAAGCTTTCTTT,CSARDGGTGRTEAFF
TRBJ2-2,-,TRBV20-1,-,TGCAGTGCTAGTAGAGGGGCCTACACCGGGGAGCTGTTTTTT,CSASRGAYTGELFF
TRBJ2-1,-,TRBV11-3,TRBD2,TGTGCCAGCAGCTCGGGGGGAGAAGATGAGCAGTTCTTC,CASSSGGEDEQFF
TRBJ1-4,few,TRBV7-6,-,TGTGCCAGCAGCTTTGGCCCAAATGAAAAACTGTTTTTT,CASSFGPNEKLFF
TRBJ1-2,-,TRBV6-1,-,TGTGCCAGCAGGAAACCGGGCCAGTATGGCTACACCTTC,CASRKPGQYGYTF
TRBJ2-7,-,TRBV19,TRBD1,TGTGCCAGTAGATTGACAGGGAAGACCTACGAGCAGTACTTC,CASRLTGKTYEQYF
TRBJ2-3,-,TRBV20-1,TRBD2,TGCAGTGCTAGAGACCAAGCGGGGCCCAGTGTCGTTACGCAGTATTTT,CSARDQAGPSVVTQYF
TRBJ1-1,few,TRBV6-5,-,TGTGCCAGCAGTTACGGACCGAGAATGGAAGCTTTCTTT,CASSYGPRMEAFF
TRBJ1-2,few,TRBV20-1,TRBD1,TGCAGTGCTAGAGATCCTGTGCGACAGGGCGCAGTCTACACCTTC,CSARDPVRQGAVYTF
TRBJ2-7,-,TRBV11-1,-,TGTGCCAGCAGCTTGGCTCGCACAGACCGTACGATGCAGTACTTC,CASSLARTDRTMQYF
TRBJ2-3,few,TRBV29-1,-,TGCAGCGTCCCGACGGTCACAGATACGCAGTATTTT,CSVPTVTDTQYF
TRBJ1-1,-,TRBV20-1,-,TGCAGTGCTAGAGTCCGGACAGATAACACTGAAGCTTTCTTT,CSARVRTDNTEAFF
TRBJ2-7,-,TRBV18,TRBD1,TGTGCCAGCTCACCACTACCGGGACAGGGGGCACGGGAGCAGTACTTC,CASSPLPGQGAREQYF
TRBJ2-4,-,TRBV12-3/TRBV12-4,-,TGTGCCAGCAGTGGACAGGCCAAAAACATTCAGTACTTC,CASSGQAKNIQYF
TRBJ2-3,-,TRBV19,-,TGTGCCAGTAACGCGGCAATAACGAGAGATACGCAGTATTTT,CASNAAITRDTQYF
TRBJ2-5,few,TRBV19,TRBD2,TGTGCCAGTAGTATAGTCCTAGCGGGTACCGTCCAAGAGACCCAGTACTTC,CASSIVLAGTVQETQYF
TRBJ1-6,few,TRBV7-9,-,TGTGCCAGCAGCTTGCGTAATTCACCCCTCCACTTT,CASSLRNSPLHF
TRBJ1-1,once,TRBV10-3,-,TGTGCCATCAGTTCCAGGGGCCCGAACACTGAAGCTTTCTTT,CAISSRGPNTEAFF
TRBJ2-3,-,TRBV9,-,TGTGCCAGCAGCGTAGAGGTAGCGTCAGATACGCAGTATTTT,CASSVEVASDTQYF
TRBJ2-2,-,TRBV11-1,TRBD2,TGTGCCAGCAGCTCTGGGACTAGCAGGGCCGGGGAGCTGTTTTTT,CASSSGTSRAGELFF
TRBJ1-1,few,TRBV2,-,TGTGCCAGCAGACCGCAGGGAATGGACACTGAAGCTTTCTTT,CASRPQGMDTEAFF
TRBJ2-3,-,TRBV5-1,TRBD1,TGCGCCACCCGCCGGGACAGCGCCACAGATACGCAGTATTTT,CATRRDSATDTQYF
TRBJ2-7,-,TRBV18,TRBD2,TGTGCCAGCACCATTCGGGGGGAGAGGTACGAGCAGTACTTC,CASTIRGERYEQYF
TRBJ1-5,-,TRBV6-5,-,TGTGCCAGCAGTTACGGTGTGTATCAGCCCCAGCATTTT,CASSYGVYQPQHF
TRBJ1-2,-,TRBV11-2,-,TGTGCCAGCAGCGATAGCGGGGGTAAAAACTATGGCTACACCTTC,CASSDSGGKNYGYTF
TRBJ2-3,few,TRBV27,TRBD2,TGTGCCAGCAGTTTAGTGGGCGGGAGGGGTGGCACAGATACGCAGTATTTT,CASSLVGGRGGTDTQYF
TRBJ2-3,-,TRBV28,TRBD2,TGTGCCAGCAGTTTGGGCGGGGGAGCCACAGATACGCAGTATTTT,CASSLGGGATDTQYF
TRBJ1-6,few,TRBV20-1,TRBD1,TGCAGTGCTAGAGACGACAGGGCGAATTCACCCCTCCACTTT,CSARDDRANSPLHF
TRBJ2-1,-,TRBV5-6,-,TGTGCCAGCAGCTTGGGTGGGGGGTACAATGAGCAGTTCTTC,CASSLGGGYNEQFF
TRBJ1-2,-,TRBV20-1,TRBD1,TGCAGTGCTAGACCGACAGGGTCATCTTCCCATGGCTACACCTTC,CSARPTGSSSHGYTF